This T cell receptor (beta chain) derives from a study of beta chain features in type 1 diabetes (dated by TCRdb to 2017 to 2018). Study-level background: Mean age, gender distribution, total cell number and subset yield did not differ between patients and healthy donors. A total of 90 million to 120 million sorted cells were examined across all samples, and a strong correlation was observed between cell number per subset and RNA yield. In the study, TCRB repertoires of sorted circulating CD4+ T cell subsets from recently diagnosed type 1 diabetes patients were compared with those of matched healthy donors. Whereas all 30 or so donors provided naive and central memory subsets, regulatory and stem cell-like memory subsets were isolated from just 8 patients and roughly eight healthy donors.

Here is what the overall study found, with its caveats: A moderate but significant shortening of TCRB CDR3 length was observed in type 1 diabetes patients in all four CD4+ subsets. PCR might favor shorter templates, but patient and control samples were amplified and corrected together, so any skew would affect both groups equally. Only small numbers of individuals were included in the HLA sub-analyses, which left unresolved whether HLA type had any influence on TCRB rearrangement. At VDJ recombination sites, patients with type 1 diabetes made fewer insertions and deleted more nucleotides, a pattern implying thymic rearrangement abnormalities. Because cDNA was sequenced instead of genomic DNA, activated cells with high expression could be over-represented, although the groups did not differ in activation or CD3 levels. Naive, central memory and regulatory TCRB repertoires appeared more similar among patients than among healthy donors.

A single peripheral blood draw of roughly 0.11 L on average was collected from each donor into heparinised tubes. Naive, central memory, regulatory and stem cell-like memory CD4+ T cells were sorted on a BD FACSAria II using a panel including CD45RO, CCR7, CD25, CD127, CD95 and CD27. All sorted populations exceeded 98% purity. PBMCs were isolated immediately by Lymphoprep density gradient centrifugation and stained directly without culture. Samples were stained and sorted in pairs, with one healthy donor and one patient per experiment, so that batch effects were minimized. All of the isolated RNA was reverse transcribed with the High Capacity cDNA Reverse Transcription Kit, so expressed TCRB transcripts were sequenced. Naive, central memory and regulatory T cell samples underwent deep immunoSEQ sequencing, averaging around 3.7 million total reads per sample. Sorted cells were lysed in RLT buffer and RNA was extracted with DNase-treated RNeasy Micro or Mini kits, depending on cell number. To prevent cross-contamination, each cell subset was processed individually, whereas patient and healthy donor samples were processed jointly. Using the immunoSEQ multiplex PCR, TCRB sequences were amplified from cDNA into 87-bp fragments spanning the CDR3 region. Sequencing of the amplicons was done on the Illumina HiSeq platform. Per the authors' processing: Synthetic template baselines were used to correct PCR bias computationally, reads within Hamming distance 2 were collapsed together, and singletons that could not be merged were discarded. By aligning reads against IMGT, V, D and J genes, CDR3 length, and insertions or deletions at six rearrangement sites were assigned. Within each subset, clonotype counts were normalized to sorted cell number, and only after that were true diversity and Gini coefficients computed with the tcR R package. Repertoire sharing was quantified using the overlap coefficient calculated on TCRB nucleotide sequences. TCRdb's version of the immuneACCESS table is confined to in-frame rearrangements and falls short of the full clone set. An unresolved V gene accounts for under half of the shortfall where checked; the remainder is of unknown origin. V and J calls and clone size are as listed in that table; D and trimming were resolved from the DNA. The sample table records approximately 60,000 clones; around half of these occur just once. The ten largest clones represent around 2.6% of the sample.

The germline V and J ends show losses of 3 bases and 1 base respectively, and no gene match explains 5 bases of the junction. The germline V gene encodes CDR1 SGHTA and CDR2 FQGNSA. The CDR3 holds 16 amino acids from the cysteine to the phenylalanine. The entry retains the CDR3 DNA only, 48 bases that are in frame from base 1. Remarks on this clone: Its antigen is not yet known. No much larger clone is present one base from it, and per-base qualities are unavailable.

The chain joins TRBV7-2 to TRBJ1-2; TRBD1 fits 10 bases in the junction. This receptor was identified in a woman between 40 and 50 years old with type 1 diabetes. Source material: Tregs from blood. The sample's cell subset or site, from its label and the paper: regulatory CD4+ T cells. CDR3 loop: CASSFPGQGYNYGYTF. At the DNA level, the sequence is TGTGCCAGCAGCTTTCCGGGACAGGGGTATAACTATGGCTACACCTTC.